The TCR beta chain under discussion was sequenced for a study of cytomegalovirus exposure and HLA in healthy donors. Study-level information: Researchers previously reported finding 90 million to 130 million unique TCR beta sequences from around 200 million T cells.

PCR primers comprised 60 Vbeta and 13 Jbeta primers. Data came from immunoSEQ multiplex PCR; TCRdb stores just in-frame clones and leaves some out. This sample yields about 65,000 clones, of which around 73% are seen a single time; around 3% belongs to the top ten. Unmatched junction bases numbered 9, after V lost 4 bases and J lost 2 bases. Germline V gives CDR1 MNHNS, CDR2 SASEGT. CDR3 length: 18 residues. This clonotype was sampled from a girl aged 10 to 17 in good health and CMV-seropositive. What was sequenced was PBMCs. This sequence joins TRBV6-1 and TRBJ2-6; TRBD1 aligns across 9 bases. For the CDR3, the DNA is TGTGCCAGCAGTGCGGACAGGGGACAACTCCCTGGGGCCAACGTCCTGACTTTC. It specifies CASSADRGQLPGANVLTF.